This T cell receptor (beta chain) emerged from a study of blood T cell repertoires in COVID-19. Study context: COVID-19 samples from acute and convalescent phases originated in the United States, Italy and Spain.

CDR1 is SGHVS and CDR2 is FNYEAQ in the germline V gene. After removal of 4 bases from V and 0 bases from J, the junction contained 11 bases not matched to a gene. This CDR3 region has 19 residues. Produced via immunoSEQ multiplex PCR; TCRdb's table is partial and in-frame only. The sample has tens of thousands of clones; roughly nine tenths are singletons. This receptor was identified in a woman aged 80 or over with COVID-19, enrolled during active disease. Sequences were obtained from peripheral blood. This chain links TRBV7-6 with TRBJ2-2; 10 bases match TRBD2. CDR3 sequence reads: CASSSLGAGGPANTGELFF. CDR3 sequence (DNA): TGTGCCAGCAGCTCTCTAGGAGCGGGGGGGCCTGCGAACACCGGGGAGCTGTTTTTT.